This T cell receptor (beta chain) comes out of a study of shared clonotypes between healthy human individuals. V was pared by 0 bases and J by 11 bases, with 10 bases of the junction left unmatched. CDR1 and CDR2 (germline): SGHDT, YYEEEE. CDR3 length: 15 residues. This was a deep-level run. The data were produced by immunoSEQ multiplex PCR, yet TCRdb's version contains in-frame clones alone and is incomplete. The sample consists of fewer than 700,000 clones, about 80% of them appearing once. Overall study results and limits: Clonotype sharing among donors likely depends on sequencing depth.

Details on this clone: The antigen is undetermined.

Genomic DNA for unsorted samples was obtained from 70 million to 100 million PBMCs. This TCR was sampled from a woman between 40 and 50 years old in good health. Some clones in this sample may be carry-over from other donors' samples. The J gene is TRBJ2-7, the V gene TRBV5-6, with 11 positions matching TRBD2. The sequenced sample was PBMCs. The CDR3 DNA is TGTGCCAGCAGCTTGGGACTAGCGGGGTCGAAGGAGGAGTACTTC. Encoded protein: CASSLGLAGSKEEYF.